Presented here are 9 T cell receptor beta chains from one specimen sequenced in a study of brain metastases from non-small cell lung cancer. Produced via immunoSEQ multiplex PCR; TCRdb's table is partial and in-frame only. The table includes 14,000 to 15,000 clones, approximately 82% detected once. The specimen sequenced was primary lung tumor tissue. These receptor sequences come from a donor at least 40 years old with non-small cell lung cancer.

The chain employs TRBV19 and TRBJ1-5; tentative D call: TRBD1 (5 bases). This CDR3 is 14 amino acids long. Germline CDR1 and CDR2: LNHDA and SQIVND (reference sequence). With 5 bases removed from V and 10 bases from J, the gap between germline ends came to 18 bases. CDR3 loop: CASSLRTPGEPQHF. CDR3 in DNA: TGTGCCAGTAGTCTCCGGACCCCGGGGGAACCCCAGCATTTT.

The rearrangement joins TRBV9 to TRBJ2-3, with 7 bases identical to TRBD1. Germline V gene lookup returns CDR1 SGDLS and CDR2 YYNGEE. The CDR3 is made up of 15 amino acids. Trimming at V came to 0 bases and at J to 4 bases, leaving 5 bases not matched to a gene. CDR3 DNA sequence: TGTGCCAGCAGCGTAGGACAGGGTCCCCCAGATACGCAGTATTTT. It is translated as CASSVGQGPPDTQYF. The full variable domain, its missing parts supplied by reference TRBV9 and TRBJ2-3, is DSGVTQTPKHLITATGQRVTLRCSPRSGDLSVYWYQQSLDQGLQFLIQYYNGEERAKGNILERFSAQQFPDLHSELNLSSLELGDSALYFCASSVGQGPPDTQYFGPGTRLTVL.

CDR3 region: CAISESWGSEQYF. CDR3 sequence (DNA): TGTGCCATCAGTGAGTCTTGGGGAAGCGAGCAGTACTTC. The chain carries TRBV10-3 and TRBJ2-7, with no clear D. The CDR3 extends over 13 amino acids. V shed 0 bases and J shed 6 bases, with 9 bases lying between them. The germline V gene encodes CDR1 ENHRY and CDR2 SYGVKD.

The rearrangement uses TRBV4-3 and TRBJ1-2, with unresolved D. Trimming cost V 0 bases and J 2 bases, with 7 bases left between them. Germline V gene lookup returns CDR1 LGHNA and CDR2 YSLEER. CDR3 length equals 14 residues. The CDR3, as DNA: TGCGCCAGCAGCCAAGAGCCTGGGAACTATGGCTACACCTTC. It specifies CASSQEPGNYGYTF.

The chain has TRBV9 and TRBJ2-5; D gene ambiguous. V lost 4 bases, J lost 1 base, and 11 bases lay in between. This CDR3 is built from 14 residues. CDR1 and CDR2 (germline): SGDLS, YYNGEE. DNA of the CDR3: TGTGCCAGCAGCCAACACGACCGCCAAGAGACCCAGTACTTC. Translation gives CASSQHDRQETQYF.

V usage is TRBV5-6 and J usage is TRBJ1-2; no clear D gene. The germline gives CDR1 SGHDT, CDR2 YYEEEE. V lost 7 bases, J lost 1 base, and 11 bases lay in between. The CDR3 is made up of 13 amino acids. CDR3 coding DNA: TGTGCCAGCCGCCGGGGTGTTAACTATGGCTACACCTTC. This translates into CASRRGVNYGYTF.

The V and J genes are TRBV6-1 and TRBJ1-2, with TRBD1 matching 11 bases. Trimming cost V 3 bases and J 0 bases; bases outside gene matches: 6. CDR3 length: 17 residues. Germline CDR1 and CDR2: MNHNS and SASEGT. Here the CDR3 DNA reads TGTGCCAGCAGTGAGCACCCGGGACAGGGGGCTAACTATGGCTACACCTTC. Residues: CASSEHPGQGANYGYTF.

J is TRBJ2-1 and V is TRBV5-1; 9 bases match TRBD1. Germline trimming cut 0 bases from V and 10 bases from J; bases unmatched to any gene: 11. CDR1 and CDR2 from the germline V gene are SGHRS and YFSETQ. The CDR3 length is 16 residues. The CDR3 DNA sequence: TGCGCCAGCAGCTTGGGGTGGACAGGGGAGGGAAGAGAGCAGTTCTTC. It codes for CASSLGWTGEGREQFF.

This clone has a handful of counts. V usage is TRBV6-5 and J usage is TRBJ2-5; 11 bases fit TRBD2. CDR3 size: 15 residues. With 3 bases clipped from V and 6 bases from J, the junction kept 6 bases outside the gene matches. Germline V lookup: CDR1 MNHEY, CDR2 SVGAGI. This CDR3 is CASSYSGGAGKTQYF. The CDR3 DNA reads TGTGCCAGCAGTTATAGCGGGGGGGCCGGAAAGACCCAGTACTTC.